This is a list of T cell receptor beta chains from one sample in a study of blood T cells in healthy people across ages. One entry per CDR3 protein, called by TCRdb with MiXCR from the 5' RACE reads. The table includes approximately 690,000 distinct CDR3 sequences, 40% to 50% detected once. Sequenced: blood. All receptors come from a man older than 75 in good health. Each CDR3 is given with its conserved first and last residue. D genes are given only for firm matches. Expanded clones get a size class; other rows say once, few or many, or leave the size out.

clone_size,v_call,d_call,j_call,cdr3_nt,cdr3_aa
.,TRBV11-2,.,TRBJ2-2,TGTGCCAGCAGCTTAGATTTACAGAGTCTCACCGGGGAGCTGTTTTTT,CASSLDLQSLTGELFF
.,TRBV6-2/TRBV6-3,.,TRBJ2-1,TGTGCCAGCGCAAGGGTAGGGGGGTACAATGAGCAGTTCTTC,CASARVGGYNEQFF
.,TRBV6-6,.,TRBJ2-7,TGTGCCAGCAACTTACAGGGATACGAGCAGTACTTC,CASNLQGYEQYF
.,TRBV7-6,.,TRBJ2-1,TGTGCCAGCAGCTTAAGGTCGCCGGGAGTACAAGAGACCCAGTTCTTC,CASSLRSPGVQETQFF
.,TRBV5-1,TRBD2,TRBJ2-1,TGCGCCAGCAATTCCCAGACTAGCGGGATTGAGCAGTTCTTC,CASNSQTSGIEQFF
.,TRBV4-2,.,TRBJ2-7,TGTGCCAGCAGCCAAGATCGGGCGAACTCCTACGAGCAGTACTTC,CASSQDRANSYEQYF
.,TRBV20-1,.,TRBJ2-7,TGCAGTGCTAGACCGCGGGACGCAACCTACGAGCAGTACTTC,CSARPRDATYEQYF
few,TRBV5-8,.,TRBJ1-2,TGTGCCAGCAGCTTTTATGGCTACACCTTC,CASSFYGYTF
.,TRBV6-1,TRBD1,TRBJ2-1,TGTGCCAGCAGTGAGCCCCGGGACAGGTACAATGAGCAGTTCTTC,CASSEPRDRYNEQFF
.,TRBV14,.,TRBJ2-5,TGTGCCAGCAGCCACCGTGGGCTGCGGGAGACCCAGTACTTC,CASSHRGLRETQYF
.,TRBV29-1,.,TRBJ2-3,TGCAGCGGACAACAAGGGGGGGAAGATACGCAGTATTTT,CSGQQGGEDTQYF
.,TRBV25-1,TRBD1,TRBJ1-2,TGTGCCAGTCAATCCGGGACAGGGTTTGGTGGCTACACCTTC,CASQSGTGFGGYTF
once,TRBV28,TRBD2,TRBJ2-3,TGTGCCAGCAGTCCAACCAGGACTAGCGTGAGCACAGATACACAGTATTTT,CASSPTRTSVSTDTQYF
.,TRBV7-2,TRBD2,TRBJ2-7,TGTGCCAGCAGCTCTCGGTCGGGACTAGCGGGAGGGCCGAGGAATGAGCAGTACTTC,CASSSRSGLAGGPRNEQYF
once,TRBV28,.,TRBJ2-5,TGTGCCAGCAGTACTCCGGCCCAAGAGACCCAGTACTTC,CASSTPAQETQYF
many,TRBV20-1,TRBD2,TRBJ2-7,TGCAGTGCTAGAGATGGGAGAGCGGGAGTCACCTACGAGCAGTACTTC,CSARDGRAGVTYEQYF
.,TRBV9,.,TRBJ2-7,TGTGCCAGCAGCGTATCAGGGGTCGGCGAGCAGTACTTC,CASSVSGVGEQYF
few,TRBV28,.,TRBJ2-5,TGTGCCAGCAATCAGGGGCAAGAGACCCAGTACTTC,CASNQGQETQYF
.,TRBV24-1,TRBD1,TRBJ2-5,TGTGCCACCAGTGATGCAGGCCGTAGCAGGGGGTCCCAGTACTTC,CATSDAGRSRGSQYF
.,TRBV5-5,.,TRBJ2-7,TGTGCCAGCAGCTTGGCCCCCAGGGTGGCCTACGAGCAGTACTTC,CASSLAPRVAYEQYF
.,TRBV5-5,.,TRBJ1-5,TGTGCCAGCAGCTTATTGGAGAGCAATCAGCCCCAGCATTTT,CASSLLESNQPQHF
.,TRBV2,.,TRBJ2-3,TGTGCCAGCAGTATATTTACTGCTACAGATACGCAGTATTTT,CASSIFTATDTQYF
.,TRBV27,.,TRBJ2-3,TGTGCCAGCAGTTTAAGCGTTGGTACGCAGTATTTT,CASSLSVGTQYF
.,TRBV10-3,.,TRBJ1-5,TGTGCCATCAGTGAGAGTGGACCGGATCAGCCCCAGCATTTT,CAISESGPDQPQHF
.,TRBV28,.,TRBJ1-2,TGTGCCAGCAGCCTCACCCACCGGTTCTTGGGCGGCTACACCTTC,CASSLTHRFLGGYTF